This T cell receptor beta chain was obtained from a study of blood T cells in healthy people across ages. Overall study findings and caveats: The study regarded diversity estimates from one million T cells as underestimates. Long-lived donors carried more naive CD4+ cells and greater diversity than aged donors.

CDR1 MNHEY and CDR2 SMNVEV come from the germline V gene (reference sequence). This CDR3 spans 15 amino acids. The V end lost 5 bases, the J end lost 9 bases, and 19 bases lay between the germline ends. In its sample, this clonotype was seen once. What it recognizes is unknown. With a J-beta primer mix and a sample-barcoded 5' primer, a second PCR ran about 7 to 11 cycles. A tag from a template-switch adaptor with 12 random nucleotides marked each cDNA molecule. Using its own MiXCR run on the 5' RACE reads, TCRdb lists one record per CDR3 protein. This sample yields about 900,000 distinct CDR3 sequences, of which roughly 60% are seen a single time; about a quarter belongs to the top ten. Donors gave approximately 9.9 milliliters of peripheral blood apiece.

Source material: blood. V gene TRBV27 combines with J gene TRBJ1-4, with D possibly TRBD1 on 5 matching bases. The sequence was obtained from a man younger than 40 in good health. The CDR3 reads CASSPGHGASQKLFF. CDR3 coding DNA: TGTGCCAGCAGTCCCGGACACGGTGCGTCCCAAAAACTGTTTTTT.